These T cell receptor beta chains were read from a single sample in a study of blood T cell repertoires in COVID-19. Here immunoSEQ multiplex PCR was the method, and the copy in TCRdb shows in-frame clones only, minus some. The sample has 200,000 to 250,000 clones, 85% seen once; the top ten hold over 2%. The sample was peripheral blood. These receptors were obtained from a woman aged 70-85 years with COVID-19, enrolled during active disease. CDR3s include the opening cysteine and the closing phenylalanine or tryptophan. The D gene is left open where the match is weak. Clone size is shown for a subset of rows, as once, few, many or a class of expanded clone.

j_call v_call d_call clone_size cdr3_nt cdr3_aa
TRBJ1-2 TRBV5-4 TRBD1 few TGTGCCAGCAGCCGGGGACAGGGGTTAGGTTATGGCTACACCTTC CASSRGQGLGYGYTF
TRBJ2-1 TRBV5-8 TRBD2 - TGTGCCAGCAGCTTTTCACTAGCGGGAGGGAATGAGCAGTTCTTC CASSFSLAGGNEQFF
TRBJ2-3 TRBV27 TRBD2 - TGTGCCAGCAGTCCCGTTAGACTAGCGGGAGTAACAGATACGCAGTATTTT CASSPVRLAGVTDTQYF
TRBJ1-1 TRBV3-1/TRBV3-2 - - TGTGCCAGCAGCCAAGGGGGGGAAAGCGCTTTCTTT CASSQGGESAFF
TRBJ2-1 TRBV5-4 - - TGTGCCAGCAGCTTGACGGTAAACTCCTACAATGAGCAGTTCTTC CASSLTVNSYNEQFF
TRBJ1-2 TRBV4-2 - - TGTGCCAGCAGCCAAGATTCGTCAGGGGACTATGGCTACACCTTC CASSQDSSGDYGYTF
TRBJ1-1 TRBV18 TRBD1 - TGTGCCAGCTCACCTCAGAGGGGGCGGTCTGAAGCTTTCTTT CASSPQRGRSEAFF
TRBJ2-4 TRBV27 TRBD1 - TGTGCCAGCAGCTCCCTGGGACAGGGGAGAAACATTCAGTACTTC CASSSLGQGRNIQYF
TRBJ1-6 TRBV4-2 - - TGTGCCAGCAGCCAAAGAGAAGGGGATAATTCACCCCTCCACTTT CASSQREGDNSPLHF
TRBJ2-5 TRBV11-2 - once TGTGCCAGCAGCCCAGAACGAGAGACCCAGTACTTC CASSPERETQYF